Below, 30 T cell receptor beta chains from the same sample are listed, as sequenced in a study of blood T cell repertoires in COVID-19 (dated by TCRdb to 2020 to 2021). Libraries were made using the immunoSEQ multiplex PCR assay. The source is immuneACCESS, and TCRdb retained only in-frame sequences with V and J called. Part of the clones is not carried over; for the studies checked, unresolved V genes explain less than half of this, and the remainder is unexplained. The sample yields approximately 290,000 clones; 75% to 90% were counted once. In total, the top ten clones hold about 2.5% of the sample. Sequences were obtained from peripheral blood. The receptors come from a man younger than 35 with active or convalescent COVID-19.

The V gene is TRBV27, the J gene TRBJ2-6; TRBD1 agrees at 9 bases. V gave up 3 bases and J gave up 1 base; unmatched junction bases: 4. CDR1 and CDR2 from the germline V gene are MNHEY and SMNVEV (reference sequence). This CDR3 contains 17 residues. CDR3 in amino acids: CASSFWDRASGANVLTF. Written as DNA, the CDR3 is TGTGCCAGCAGTTTTTGGGACAGGGCATCTGGGGCCAACGTCCTGACTTTC.

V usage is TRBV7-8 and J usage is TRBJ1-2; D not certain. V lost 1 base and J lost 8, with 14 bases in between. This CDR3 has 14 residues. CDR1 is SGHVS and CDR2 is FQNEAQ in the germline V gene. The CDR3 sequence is CASSLGGPARGYTF. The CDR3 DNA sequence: TGTGCCAGCAGCTTAGGTGGTCCAGCGCGAGGCTACACCTTC.

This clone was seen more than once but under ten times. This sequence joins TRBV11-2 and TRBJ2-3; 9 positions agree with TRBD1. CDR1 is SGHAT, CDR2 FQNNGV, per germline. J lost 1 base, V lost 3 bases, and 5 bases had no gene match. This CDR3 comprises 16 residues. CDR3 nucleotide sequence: TGTGCCAGCAGCTTCCCGGGACAGGGAGGCACAGATACGCAGTATTTT. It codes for CASSFPGQGGTDTQYF.

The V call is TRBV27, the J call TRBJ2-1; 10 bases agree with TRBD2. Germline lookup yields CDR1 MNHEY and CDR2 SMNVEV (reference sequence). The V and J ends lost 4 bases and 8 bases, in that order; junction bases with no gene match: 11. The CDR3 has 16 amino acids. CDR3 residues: CASSSPLAGEAHEQFF. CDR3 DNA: TGTGCCAGCAGTTCACCTCTAGCGGGGGAGGCACATGAGCAGTTCTTC.

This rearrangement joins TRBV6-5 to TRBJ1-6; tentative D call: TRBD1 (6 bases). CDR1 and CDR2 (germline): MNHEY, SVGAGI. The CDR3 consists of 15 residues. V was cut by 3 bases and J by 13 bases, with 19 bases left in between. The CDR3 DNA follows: TGTGCCAGCAGTTATACGACAGGCGCCGGTGTTCCCCTCCACTTT. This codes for CASSYTTGAGVPLHF.

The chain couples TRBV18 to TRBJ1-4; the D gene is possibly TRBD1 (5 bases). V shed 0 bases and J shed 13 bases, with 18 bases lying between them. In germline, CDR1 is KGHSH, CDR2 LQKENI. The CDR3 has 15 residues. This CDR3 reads CASSPPQGPDGRLFF. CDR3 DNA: TGTGCCAGCTCACCACCGCAGGGTCCTGATGGACGACTGTTTTTT. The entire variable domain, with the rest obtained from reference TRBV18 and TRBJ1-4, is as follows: NAGVMQNPRHLVRRRGQEARLRCSPMKGHSHVYWYRQLPEEGLKFMVYLQKENIIDESGMPKERFSAEFPKEGPSILRIQQVVRGDSAAYFCASSPPQGPDGRLFFGSGTQLSVL.

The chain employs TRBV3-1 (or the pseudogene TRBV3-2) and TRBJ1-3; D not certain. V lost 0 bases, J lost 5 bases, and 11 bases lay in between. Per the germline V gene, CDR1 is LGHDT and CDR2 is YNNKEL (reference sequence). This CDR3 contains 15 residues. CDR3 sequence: CASSQEGRVRNTIYF. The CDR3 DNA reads TGTGCCAGCAGCCAAGAGGGGAGGGTCAGAAACACCATATATTTT.

The CDR3 here is CASSLLAGGPEETQYF. As DNA, the CDR3 is TGTGCCAGCAGCTTACTAGCGGGGGGGCCTGAAGAGACCCAGTACTTC. The gene calls are TRBV7-9 and TRBJ2-5, with 12 bases identical to TRBD2. Germline assignment: CDR1 SEHNR and CDR2 FQNEAQ (reference sequence). V was clipped by 2 bases and J by 3 bases; unmatched bases: 4. The CDR3 loop spans 16 amino acids.

The DNA for the CDR3 is TGTGCCAGCAGAGGACAGGACAGTCATAATGAAGCTTTCTTT. It translates to CASRGQDSHNEAFF. The chain joins TRBV6-6 to TRBJ1-1, with 7 bases lining up with TRBD1. Trimming at V came to 6 bases and at J to 7 bases, leaving 11 bases not matched to a gene. The germline gives CDR1 MNHNY, CDR2 SVGAGI (reference sequence). The CDR3 spans 14 residues.

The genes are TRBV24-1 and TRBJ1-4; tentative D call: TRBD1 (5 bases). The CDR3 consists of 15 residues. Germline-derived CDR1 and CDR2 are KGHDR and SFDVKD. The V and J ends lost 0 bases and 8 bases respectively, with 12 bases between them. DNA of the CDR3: TGTGCCACCAGTGATTTGGACAGAATAGGGGAAAAACTGTTTTTT. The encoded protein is CATSDLDRIGEKLFF.

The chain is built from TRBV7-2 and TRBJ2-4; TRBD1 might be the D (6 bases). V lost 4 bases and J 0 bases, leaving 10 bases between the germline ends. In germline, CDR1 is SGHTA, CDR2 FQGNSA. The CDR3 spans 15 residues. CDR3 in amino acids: CASSSPDRAKNIQYF. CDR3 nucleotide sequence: TGTGCCAGCAGCTCGCCGGACAGAGCCAAAAACATTCAGTACTTC.

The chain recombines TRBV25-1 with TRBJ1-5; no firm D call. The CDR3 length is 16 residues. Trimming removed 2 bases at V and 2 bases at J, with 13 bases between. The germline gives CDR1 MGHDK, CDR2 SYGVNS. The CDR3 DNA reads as TGTGCCAGCAGTGAACGCGGATCTTCGGGCAATCAGCCCCAGCATTTT. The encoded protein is CASSERGSSGNQPQHF. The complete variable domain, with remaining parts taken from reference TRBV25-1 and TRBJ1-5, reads EADIYQTPRYLVIGTGKKITLECSQTMGHDKMYWYQQDPGMELHLIHYSYGVNSTEKGDLSSESTVSRIRTEHFPLTLESARPSHTSQYLCASSERGSSGNQPQHFGDGTRLSIL.

CDR3 DNA sequence: TGTGCCAGCAGCTTCGGCAGCGAGATGCCCCAGCATTTT. Translation: CASSFGSEMPQHF. V and J are TRBV11-2 and TRBJ1-5, with D unclear. The CDR3 is 13 residues long. Germline CDR1 SGHAT, CDR2 FQNNGV. With 3 bases removed from V and 9 bases from J, the gap between germline ends came to 12 bases.

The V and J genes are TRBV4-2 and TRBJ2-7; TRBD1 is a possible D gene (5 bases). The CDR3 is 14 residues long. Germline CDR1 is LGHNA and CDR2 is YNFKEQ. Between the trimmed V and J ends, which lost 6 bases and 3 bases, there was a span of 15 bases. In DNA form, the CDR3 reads TGTGCCAGCAGTCGGACACCCTCGGACTACGAGCAGTACTTC. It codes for CASSRTPSDYEQYF.

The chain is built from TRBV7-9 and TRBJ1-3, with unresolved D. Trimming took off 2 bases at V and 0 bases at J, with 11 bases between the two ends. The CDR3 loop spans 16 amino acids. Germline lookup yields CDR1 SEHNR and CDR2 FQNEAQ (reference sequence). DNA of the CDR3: TGTGCCAGCAGCTTAATCGTTAGGAGCTCTGGAAACACCATATATTTT. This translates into CASSLIVRSSGNTIYF.

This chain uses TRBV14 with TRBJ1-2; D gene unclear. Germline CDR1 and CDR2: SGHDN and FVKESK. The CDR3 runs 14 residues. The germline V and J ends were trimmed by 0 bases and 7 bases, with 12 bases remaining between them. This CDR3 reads CASSQEWRVGGYTF. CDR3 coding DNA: TGTGCCAGCAGCCAAGAATGGCGGGTGGGTGGCTACACCTTC.

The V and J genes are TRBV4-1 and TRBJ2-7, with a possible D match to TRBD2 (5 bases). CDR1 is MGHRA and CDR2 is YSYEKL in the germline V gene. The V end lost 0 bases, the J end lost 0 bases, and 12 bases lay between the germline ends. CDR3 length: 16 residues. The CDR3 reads CASSQETGVSSYEQYF. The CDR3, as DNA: TGCGCCAGCAGCCAAGAGACCGGGGTTAGCTCCTACGAGCAGTACTTC.

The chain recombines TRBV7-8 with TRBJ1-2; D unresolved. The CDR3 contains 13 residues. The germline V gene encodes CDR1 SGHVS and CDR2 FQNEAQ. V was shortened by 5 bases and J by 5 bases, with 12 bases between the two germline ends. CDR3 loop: CASSPRTGYGYTF. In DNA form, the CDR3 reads TGTGCCAGCAGCCCAAGGACGGGATATGGCTACACCTTC. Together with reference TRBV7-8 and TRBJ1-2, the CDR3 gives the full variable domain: GAGVSQSPRYKVAKRGQDVALRCDPISGHVSLFWYQQALGQGPEFLTYFQNEAQLDKSGLPSDRFFAERPEGSVSTLKIQRTQQEDSAVYLCASSPRTGYGYTFGSGTRLTVV.

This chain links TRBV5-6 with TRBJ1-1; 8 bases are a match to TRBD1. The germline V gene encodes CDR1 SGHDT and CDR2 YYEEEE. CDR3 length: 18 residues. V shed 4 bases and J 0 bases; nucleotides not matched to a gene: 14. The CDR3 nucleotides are TGTGCCAGCAGCCCGTGGGGTTATCGGACAGGGCTGAACACTGAAGCTTTCTTT. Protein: CASSPWGYRTGLNTEAFF.

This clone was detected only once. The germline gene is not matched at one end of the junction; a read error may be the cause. The CDR3: CASSLRDRASHEQYF. In nucleotides, the CDR3 is TGTGCCAGCAGCTTGCGGGACAGGGCCTCCCACGAGCAGTACTTC. The V gene is TRBV7-2, the J gene TRBJ2-7; TRBD1 matches at 9 bases. This CDR3 comprises 15 residues. CDR1 SGHTA and CDR2 FQGNSA come from the germline V gene. Full variable domain (remainder filled in from reference TRBV7-2 and TRBJ2-7): GAGVSQSPSNKVTEKGKDVELRCDPISGHTALYWYRQSLGQGLEFLIYFQGNSAPDKSGLPSDRFSAERTGGSVSTLTIQRTQQEDSAVYLCASSLRDRASHEQYFGPGTRLTVT.

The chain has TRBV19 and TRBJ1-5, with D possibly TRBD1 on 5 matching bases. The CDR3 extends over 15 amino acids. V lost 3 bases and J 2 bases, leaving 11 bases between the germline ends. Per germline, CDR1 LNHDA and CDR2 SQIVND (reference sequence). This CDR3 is CASSIDGRGNQPQHF. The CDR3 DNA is TGTGCCAGTAGTATCGATGGCAGGGGCAATCAGCCCCAGCATTTT.

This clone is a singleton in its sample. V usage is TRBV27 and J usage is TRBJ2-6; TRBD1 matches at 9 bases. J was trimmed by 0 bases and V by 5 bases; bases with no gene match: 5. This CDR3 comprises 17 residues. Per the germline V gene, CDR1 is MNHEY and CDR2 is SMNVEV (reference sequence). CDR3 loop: CASSRQGDSSGANVLTF. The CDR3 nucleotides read TGTGCCAGCAGTAGACAGGGGGACTCCTCTGGGGCCAACGTCCTGACTTTC.

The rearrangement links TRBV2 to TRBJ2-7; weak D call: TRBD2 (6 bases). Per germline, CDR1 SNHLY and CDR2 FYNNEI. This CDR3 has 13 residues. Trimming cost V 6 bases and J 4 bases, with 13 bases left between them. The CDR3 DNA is TGTGCCAGCAGGCGGGATTTCGGTTACGAGCAGTACTTC. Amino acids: CASRRDFGYEQYF.

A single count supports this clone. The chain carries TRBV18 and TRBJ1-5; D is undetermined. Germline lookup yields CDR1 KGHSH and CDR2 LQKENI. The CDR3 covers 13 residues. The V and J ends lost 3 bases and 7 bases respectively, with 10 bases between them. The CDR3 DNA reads TGTGCCAGCTCACCTGGGAGGGCACAGCCCCAGCATTTT. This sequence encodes CASSPGRAQPQHF.

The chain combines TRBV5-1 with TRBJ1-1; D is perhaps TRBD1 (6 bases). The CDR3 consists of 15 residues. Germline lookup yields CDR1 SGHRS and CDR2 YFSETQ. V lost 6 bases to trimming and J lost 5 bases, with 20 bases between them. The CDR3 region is CASTLAPGDGTEAFF. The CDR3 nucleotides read TGCGCCAGCACGCTAGCTCCAGGGGACGGGACTGAAGCTTTCTTT.

For the CDR3, the DNA is TGTGCCAGTAGTGCCCGGACAGGGGGCTCCTATGGCTACACCTTC. Residues: CASSARTGGSYGYTF. The V and J genes are TRBV19 and TRBJ1-2, with 11 bases identical to TRBD1. The length of the CDR3 is 15 residues. CDR1 and CDR2 (germline): LNHDA, SQIVND (reference sequence). Trimming cost V 5 bases and J 4 bases; bases outside gene matches: 6. The full variable domain, with the rest looked up from reference TRBV19 and TRBJ1-2, is DGGITQSPKYLFRKEGQNVTLSCEQNLNHDAMYWYRQDPGQGLRLIYYSQIVNDFQKGDIAEGYSVSREKKESFPLTVTSAQKNPTAFYLCASSARTGGSYGYTFGSGTRLTVV.

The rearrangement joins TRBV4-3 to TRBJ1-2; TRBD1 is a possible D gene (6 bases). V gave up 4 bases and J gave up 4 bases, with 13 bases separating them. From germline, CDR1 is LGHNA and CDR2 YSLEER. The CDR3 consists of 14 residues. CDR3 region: CASSLTGTSYGYTF. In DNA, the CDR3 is TGCGCCAGCAGCCTGACAGGTACAAGCTATGGCTACACCTTC.

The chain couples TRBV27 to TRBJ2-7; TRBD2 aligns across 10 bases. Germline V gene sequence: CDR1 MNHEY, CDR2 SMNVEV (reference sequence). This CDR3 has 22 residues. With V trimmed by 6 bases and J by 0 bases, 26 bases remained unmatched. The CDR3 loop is CASSPLRGGAISGRLSSYEQYF. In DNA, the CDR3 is TGTGCCAGCAGCCCCCTGAGGGGGGGGGCGATTAGCGGGAGGCTTAGCTCCTACGAGCAGTACTTC.

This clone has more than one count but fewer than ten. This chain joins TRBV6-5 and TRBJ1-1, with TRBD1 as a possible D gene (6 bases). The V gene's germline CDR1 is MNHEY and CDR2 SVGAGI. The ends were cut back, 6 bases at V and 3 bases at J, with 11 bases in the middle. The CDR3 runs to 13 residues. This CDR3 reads CASRQGLYTEAFF. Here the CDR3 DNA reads TGTGCCAGCAGACAGGGCCTTTACACTGAAGCTTTCTTT.

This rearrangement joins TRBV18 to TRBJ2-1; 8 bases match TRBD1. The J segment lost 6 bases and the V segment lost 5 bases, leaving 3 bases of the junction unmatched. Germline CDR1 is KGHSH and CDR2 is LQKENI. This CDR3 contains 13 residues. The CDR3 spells CASSSGQGNEQFF. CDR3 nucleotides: TGTGCCAGCTCATCCGGACAGGGCAATGAGCAGTTCTTC.